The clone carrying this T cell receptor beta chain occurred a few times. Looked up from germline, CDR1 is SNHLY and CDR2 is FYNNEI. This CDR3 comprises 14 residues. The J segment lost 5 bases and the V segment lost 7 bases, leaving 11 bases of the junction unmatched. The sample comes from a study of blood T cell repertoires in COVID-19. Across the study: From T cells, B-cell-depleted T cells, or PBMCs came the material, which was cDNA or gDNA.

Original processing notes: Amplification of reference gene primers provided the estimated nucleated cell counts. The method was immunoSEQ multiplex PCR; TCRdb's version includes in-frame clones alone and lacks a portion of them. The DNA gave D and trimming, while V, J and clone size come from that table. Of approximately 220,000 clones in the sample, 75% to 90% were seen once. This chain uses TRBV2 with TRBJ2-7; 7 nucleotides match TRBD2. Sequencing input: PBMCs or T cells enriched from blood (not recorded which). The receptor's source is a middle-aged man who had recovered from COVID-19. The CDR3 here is CASTHGGSKDEQYF. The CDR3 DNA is TGTGCCAGCACTCACGGCGGGAGTAAAGACGAGCAGTACTTC.